These 28 T cell receptor beta chains originate from one sample sequenced in a study of shared clonotypes between healthy human individuals. Profiled with immunoSEQ multiplex PCR; TCRdb holds only in-frame clones, not every one. This sample has about 480,000 clones, with over 60% found just once. Sequencing was done on a sample of PBMCs. Receptors originate from a middle-aged woman in good health. Some clones in this sample may be carry-over from other donors' samples.

The chain is built from TRBV9 and TRBJ2-3, with TRBD2 identical over 7 bases. J lost 4 bases, V lost 4 bases, and 9 bases had no gene match. The CDR3 is 15 residues long. Germline V gene lookup returns CDR1 SGDLS and CDR2 YYNGEE. In nucleotides, the CDR3 is TGTGCCAGCAGCAGCAGACTAGCTGTCGCAGATACGCAGTATTTT. Encoded protein: CASSSRLAVADTQYF.

The genes are TRBV30 and TRBJ1-1; possibly TRBD1 for D (5 bases). V dropped 5 bases and J dropped 1 base, with 11 bases sitting between them. Germline V lookup: CDR1 GTSNPN, CDR2 SVGIG (reference sequence). This CDR3 contains 13 residues. This CDR3 is CAWARGANTEAFF. The CDR3 nucleotides are TGTGCCTGGGCCCGCGGGGCGAACACTGAAGCTTTCTTT.

This clone was recorded a few times. This chain connects TRBV6-5 to TRBJ2-3; D call uncertain. V was trimmed by 2 bases and J by 3 bases, leaving 12 bases between them. The CDR3 covers 15 residues. Germline loops: CDR1 MNHEY, CDR2 SVGAGI. The CDR3 sequence: CASSYPGSETDTQYF. CDR3 nucleotide sequence: TGTGCCAGCAGTTACCCTGGCAGCGAGACAGATACGCAGTATTTT.

The gene calls are TRBV10-3 and TRBJ1-2; maybe TRBD1 (5 bases). This CDR3 is built from 13 residues. V lost 10 bases and J lost 4, with 16 bases in between. Germline V lookup: CDR1 ENHRY, CDR2 SYGVKD. CDR3 in amino acids: CATSQSRAYGYTF. Written as DNA, the CDR3 is TGTGCCACCTCTCAGAGCAGGGCCTATGGCTACACCTTC.

The gene calls are TRBV29-1 and TRBJ2-1, with D possibly TRBD1 on 5 matching bases. Germline lookup yields CDR1 SQVTM and CDR2 ANQGSEA. The CDR3 totals 14 residues. V lost 7 bases to trimming and J lost 5 bases, with 18 bases between them. CDR3 amino acids: CSGRTPDSNNEQFF. The CDR3 coding sequence is TGCAGCGGCCGAACCCCTGACAGCAACAATGAGCAGTTCTTC.

The gene calls are TRBV7-9 and TRBJ1-1, with 9 bases matching TRBD1. V lost 5 bases and J lost 6; bases outside the gene matches: 7. From germline, CDR1 is SEHNR and CDR2 FQNEAQ (reference sequence). CDR3 length: 14 amino acids. This CDR3 is CASSPGRQGAEAFF. DNA for the CDR3: TGTGCCAGCAGCCCCGGGAGACAGGGGGCTGAAGCTTTCTTT.

The chain links TRBV5-4 to TRBJ1-6, with D possibly TRBD1 on 5 matching bases. In germline, CDR1 is SGHNT, CDR2 YYREEE (reference sequence). The CDR3 spans 15 residues. V gave up 3 bases and J gave up 6 bases, with 13 bases separating them. The CDR3 loop reads CASSSQGLSNSPLHF. The CDR3 region has the DNA TGTGCCAGCAGCTCCCAGGGTCTAAGTAATTCACCCCTCCACTTT.

The V call is TRBV6-6, the J call TRBJ1-2; D may be TRBD1 (5 bases). The germline CDR1 and CDR2 sequences are MNHNY and SVGAGI (reference sequence). The CDR3 loop spans 11 amino acids. V was pared by 4 bases and J by 9 bases, with 9 bases between. CDR3 bases: TGTGCCAGCAGTTCCAGGGTTAGCTACACCTTC. Translated: CASSSRVSYTF.

This clone was recorded only once. The CDR3: CASSFGQYNTEAFF. The CDR3 coding sequence is TGTGCCAGCAGTTTCGGACAGTACAACACTGAAGCTTTCTTT. The V call is TRBV6-1, the J call TRBJ1-1, with TRBD1 as a possible D gene (6 bases). Germline loops: CDR1 MNHNS, CDR2 SASEGT. The CDR3 spans 14 residues. V gave up 5 bases and J gave up 2 bases, with 12 bases separating them.

The V gene is TRBV7-9, the J gene TRBJ2-2; possibly TRBD1 for D (5 bases). V lost 6 bases, J lost 6 bases, and 11 bases lay in between. This CDR3 region has 13 residues. CDR1 and CDR2 from the germline V gene are SEHNR and FQNEAQ (reference sequence). This CDR3 reads CASRPQGAGELFF. Here the CDR3 DNA reads TGTGCCAGCAGACCTCAGGGCGCCGGGGAGCTGTTTTTT.

This clone was detected a few times. The sample contains more than one DNA sequence encoding this CDR3. The chain combines TRBV18 with TRBJ1-1; no clear D. CDR3 length equals 13 residues. The V gene's germline CDR1 is KGHSH and CDR2 LQKENI. The V end lost 2 bases, the J end lost 0 bases, and 4 bases lay between the germline ends. The DNA of the CDR3 is TGTGCCAGCTCACCAGGGCTGAACACTGAAGCTTTCTTT. Its protein product is CASSPGLNTEAFF. Filled out from reference TRBV18 and TRBJ1-1, the complete variable domain reads NAGVMQNPRHLVRRRGQEARLRCSPMKGHSHVYWYRQLPEEGLKFMVYLQKENIIDESGMPKERFSAEFPKEGPSILRIQQVVRGDSAAYFCASSPGLNTEAFFGQGTRLTVV.

The chain couples TRBV6-1 to TRBJ1-1, with D perhaps TRBD1 (5 bases). CDR1 and CDR2 (germline): MNHNS, SASEGT. This CDR3 comprises 13 residues. Trimming left V 4 bases short and J 3 bases short, with 9 bases between. Here the CDR3 reads CASSVGGDTEAFF. The CDR3 DNA reads as TGTGCCAGCAGTGTGGGGGGGGACACTGAAGCTTTCTTT.

This chain links TRBV5-6 with TRBJ2-3, with 11 nucleotides matching TRBD2. The ends lost 4 bases at V and 5 bases at J; junction bases unmatched: 3. Per the germline V gene, CDR1 is SGHDT and CDR2 is YYEEEE. This CDR3 is built from 14 residues. DNA for the CDR3: TGTGCCAGCAGCCAAGGACTAGCGGGAGATACGCAGTATTTT. Amino acid sequence: CASSQGLAGDTQYF.

The V gene is TRBV7-2, the J gene TRBJ1-4; D call uncertain. The CDR3 length is 15 residues. Germline values: CDR1 SGHTA, CDR2 FQGNSA. The V gene lost 6 bases and the J gene lost 5 bases, with 16 bases spanning the gap. The CDR3, as DNA: TGTGCCAGCAGATCCTACGGAGGGAAAAATGAAAAACTGTTTTTT. This sequence encodes CASRSYGGKNEKLFF.

This chain joins TRBV27 and TRBJ2-7; either TRBD1 or TRBD2 may supply D (6 bases each). Trimming shortened V by 4 bases and J by 4 bases, and 17 bases separated the two germline ends. The germline V gene encodes CDR1 MNHEY and CDR2 SMNVEV (reference sequence). The CDR3 extends over 15 amino acids. In nucleotides, the CDR3 is TGTGCCAGCAGTTGGGGGGCAGGGGACCCGTACGAGCAGTACTTC. Encoded protein: CASSWGAGDPYEQYF.

This clone has only one observation. This chain links TRBV28 with TRBJ2-1; 8 bases line up with TRBD2. There are 15 residues in the CDR3. Germline assignment: CDR1 MDHEN and CDR2 SYDVKM. The V segment lost 2 bases and the J segment 5 bases; nucleotides outside the gene matches: 5. The DNA of the CDR3 is TGTGCCAGCAGTTTAGGACTAGCAGGGCACAATGAGCAGTTCTTC. It specifies CASSLGLAGHNEQFF.

The chain joins TRBV15 to TRBJ1-1; 9 nucleotides align to TRBD1. Germline V lookup: CDR1 LNHNV, CDR2 YYDKDF (reference sequence). Trimming took 3 bases from V and 9 from J; bases not matched to a gene: 11. The CDR3 length is 15 residues. Written as DNA, the CDR3 is TGTGCCACCAGCAGGGGCGTCACAGGGGGCTTACAAGCTTTCTTT. Translated: CATSRGVTGGLQAFF.

This chain joins TRBV15 and TRBJ1-2, with TRBD1 matching 7 bases. The CDR3 extends over 12 amino acids. Germline V gene sequence: CDR1 LNHNV, CDR2 YYDKDF (reference sequence). After removal of 6 bases from V and 7 bases from J, the junction contained 5 bases not matched to a gene. CDR3 coding DNA: TGTGCCACCAGTCACGACAGGGCTGGCTACACCTTC. This codes for CATSHDRAGYTF.

The J gene is TRBJ1-5, the V gene TRBV19; D is unresolved. The V gene's germline CDR1 is LNHDA and CDR2 SQIVND (reference sequence). Trimming removed 3 bases at V and 6 bases at J, with 12 bases between. The CDR3 is made up of 14 amino acids. CDR3 residues: CASSMNLAVQPQHF. CDR3 DNA: TGTGCCAGTAGTATGAATTTAGCTGTTCAGCCCCAGCATTTT.

This clone was detected only once. The gene calls are TRBV28 and TRBJ2-7; D may be TRBD1 (5 bases). The CDR3 consists of 17 residues. Germline loops: CDR1 MDHEN, CDR2 SYDVKM. V gave up 4 bases and J gave up 2 bases, with 21 bases separating them. Here the CDR3 reads CASSYGLEGAVTYEQYF. In nucleotides, the CDR3 is TGTGCCAGCAGTTATGGGCTAGAAGGGGCGGTAACCTACGAGCAGTACTTC.

As to this clone: A much larger clone lies a single base off, so this may be a read error. The gene calls are TRBV30 and TRBJ1-1; D is uncertain. CDR3 length: 11 amino acids. Germline V gene data show CDR1 as GTSNPN and CDR2 as SVGIG (reference sequence). Trimming shortened V by 0 bases and J by 11 bases, and 10 bases separated the two germline ends. In DNA, the CDR3 is TGTGCCTGGAGTGTACACAGTGCCGCTTTCTTT. Amino acid sequence: CAWSVHSAAFF.

The chain combines TRBV4-3 with TRBJ2-2; 10 nucleotides line up with TRBD2. CDR1 LGHNA and CDR2 YSLEER come from the germline V gene. The CDR3 length is 18 residues. With V trimmed by 4 bases and J by 0 bases, 8 bases remained unmatched. Here the CDR3 reads CASSPIAGGIANTGELFF. CDR3 in DNA: TGCGCCAGCAGCCCTATAGCGGGAGGCATCGCGAACACCGGGGAGCTGTTTTTT.

The chain uses TRBV7-2 and TRBJ2-5; 7 nucleotides match TRBD1. Trimming at V came to 4 bases and at J to 5 bases, leaving 7 bases not matched to a gene. The CDR3 spans 14 residues. CDR1 is SGHTA and CDR2 is FQGNSA in the germline V gene. The DNA of the CDR3 is TGTGCCAGCAGCTGGAACAGGGGAATGGAGACCCAGTACTTC. This sequence encodes CASSWNRGMETQYF.

The chain uses TRBV4-1 and TRBJ2-3, with D uncertain. V shed 1 base and J shed 6 bases, with 8 bases lying between them. CDR3 length equals 13 residues. Per germline, CDR1 MGHRA and CDR2 YSYEKL. The CDR3 DNA sequence: TGCGCCAGCAGCCAAGGGTTGGCGGATACGCAGTATTTT. Translated: CASSQGLADTQYF.

This clone was observed a handful of times. J is TRBJ2-2 and V is TRBV19; weak D call: TRBD1 (5 bases). The CDR3 extends over 15 amino acids. Between the trimmed V and J ends, which lost 2 bases and 0 bases, there was a span of 7 bases. Germline V gives CDR1 LNHDA, CDR2 SQIVND (reference sequence). The CDR3 loop reads CASSISGTNTGELFF. The CDR3 DNA reads as TGTGCCAGTAGTATATCAGGGACGAACACCGGGGAGCTGTTTTTT.

V gene TRBV5-5 combines with J gene TRBJ2-1; 7 bases map to TRBD1. Germline lookup yields CDR1 SGHKS and CDR2 YYEKEE (reference sequence). The CDR3 contains 15 residues. V was pared by 0 bases and J by 13 bases, with 13 bases of the junction left unmatched. DNA for the CDR3: TGTGCCAGCAGCTTGGCGCCTCGAAGTGGGACAGCACAGTTCTTC. The encoded protein is CASSLAPRSGTAQFF.

The rearrangement uses TRBV11-2 and TRBJ2-7; TRBD1 is a possible D gene (5 bases). The ends were cut back, 3 bases at V and 0 bases at J, with 12 bases in the middle. Germline CDR1 reads SGHAT; CDR2 reads FQNNGV. This CDR3 comprises 15 residues. CDR3 residues: CASSFQGGISYEQYF. In nucleotides, the CDR3 is TGTGCCAGCAGCTTCCAGGGTGGTATCTCCTACGAGCAGTACTTC. Looking up the rest from reference TRBV11-2 and TRBJ2-7 gives the full variable domain: EAGVAQSPRYKIIEKRQSVAFWCNPISGHATLYWYQQILGQGPKLLIQFQNNGVVDDSQLPKDRFSAERLKGVDSTLKIQPAKLEDSAVYLCASSFQGGISYEQYFGPGTRLTVT.

The chain recombines TRBV5-1 with TRBJ2-5, with D possibly matching TRBD2 (7 bases). The CDR3 sequence is 13 residues long. The V end was cut by 4 bases, the J end by 4 bases, with 11 bases between. Per the germline V gene, CDR1 is SGHRS and CDR2 is YFSETQ. CDR3 sequence: CASSRGGSETQYF. CDR3 nucleotides: TGCGCCAGCAGCAGGGGGGGATCAGAGACCCAGTACTTC.